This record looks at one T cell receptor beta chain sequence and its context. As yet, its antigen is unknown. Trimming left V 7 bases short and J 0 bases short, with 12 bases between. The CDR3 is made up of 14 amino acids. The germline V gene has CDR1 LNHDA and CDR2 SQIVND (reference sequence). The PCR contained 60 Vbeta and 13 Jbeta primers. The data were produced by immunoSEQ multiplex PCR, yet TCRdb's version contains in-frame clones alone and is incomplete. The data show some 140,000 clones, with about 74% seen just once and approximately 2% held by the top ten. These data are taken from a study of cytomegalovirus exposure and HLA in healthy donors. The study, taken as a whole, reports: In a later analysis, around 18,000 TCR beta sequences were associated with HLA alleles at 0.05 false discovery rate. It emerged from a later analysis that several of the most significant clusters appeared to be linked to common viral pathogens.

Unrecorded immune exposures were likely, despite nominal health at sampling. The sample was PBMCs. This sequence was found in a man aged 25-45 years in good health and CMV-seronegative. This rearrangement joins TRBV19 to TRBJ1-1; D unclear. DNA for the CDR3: TGTGCCAGTACTTTAACAGCTATGAACACTGAAGCTTTCTTT. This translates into CASTLTAMNTEAFF. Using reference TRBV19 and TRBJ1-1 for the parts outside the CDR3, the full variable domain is DGGITQSPKYLFRKEGQNVTLSCEQNLNHDAMYWYRQDPGQGLRLIYYSQIVNDFQKGDIAEGYSVSREKKESFPLTVTSAQKNPTAFYLCASTLTAMNTEAFFGQGTRLTVV.